Below, 28 T cell receptor beta chains from the same sample are listed, as sequenced in a study of T cell changes during pregnancy in multiple sclerosis. Libraries were prepared by immunoSEQ multiplex PCR; TCRdb keeps only in-frame clonotypes and omits some of them. The data show approximately 100,000 clones, 85% to 95% seen once. The sequencing here drew on peripheral blood, taken in the second trimester of pregnancy. The source is a female donor with multiple sclerosis, enrolled in a pregnancy study.

The chain couples TRBV11-1 to TRBJ2-1, with TRBD2 identical over 15 bases. In germline, CDR1 is SGHAT, CDR2 FQDESV (reference sequence). The CDR3 has 16 residues. The junction had 4 bases not matched to a gene; V was cut back by 3 bases and J by 7 bases. CDR3 DNA sequence: TGTGCCAGCAGCTTGGGACTAGCGGGGGGCCAGAATGAGCAGTTCTTC. The encoded protein is CASSLGLAGGQNEQFF.

This clone was observed a single time. The chain links TRBV5-1 to TRBJ2-7, with 11 bases lining up with TRBD2. The CDR3 is 15 residues long. CDR1 SGHRS and CDR2 YFSETQ come from the germline V gene. The trim removed 4 bases at V and 5 bases at J, leaving 8 bases unmatched. CDR3 DNA: TGCGCCAGCAGCCCTACTAGCGGGAGAGGGAACGAGCAGTACTTC. Translating it yields CASSPTSGRGNEQYF. The full variable domain, with the rest looked up from reference TRBV5-1 and TRBJ2-7, is KAGVTQTPRYLIKTRGQQVTLSCSPISGHRSVSWYQQTPGQGLQFLFEYFSETQRNKGNFPGRFSGRQFSNSRSEMNVSTLELGDSALYLCASSPTSGRGNEQYFGPGTRLTVT.

The gene calls are TRBV5-6 and TRBJ2-3; 8 bases are a match to TRBD1. The CDR3 has 16 amino acids. V was pared by 1 base and J by 4 bases, with 8 bases of the junction left unmatched. Per germline, CDR1 SGHDT and CDR2 YYEEEE. CDR3 nucleotide sequence: TGTGCCAGCAGCTTGTACGGACAGGGTGGGTCAGATACGCAGTATTTT. Translation: CASSLYGQGGSDTQYF. The variable domain in full, completed from reference TRBV5-6 and TRBJ2-3, reads DAGVTQSPTHLIKTRGQQVTLRCSPKSGHDTVSWYQQALGQGPQFIFQYYEEEERQRGNFPDRFSGHQFPNYSSELNVNALLLGDSALYLCASSLYGQGGSDTQYFGPGTRLTVL.

This chain joins TRBV13 and TRBJ2-5; D is undetermined. Looked up from germline, CDR1 is PRHDT and CDR2 is FYEKMQ (reference sequence). CDR3 length: 14 amino acids. Trimming removed 4 bases at V and 4 bases at J, with 13 bases between. CDR3 region: CASSSIDTPETQYF. CDR3 DNA: TGTGCCAGCAGCTCTATCGATACCCCAGAGACCCAGTACTTC.

V usage is TRBV6-5 and J usage is TRBJ1-1; the D gene is possibly TRBD1 (5 bases). CDR1 is MNHEY and CDR2 is SVGAGI in the germline V gene. The CDR3 sequence is 15 residues long. V was clipped by 0 bases and J by 5 bases, with 13 bases between them. The CDR3 DNA follows: TGTGCCAGCAGTTACTCTCGGGGGAAGGATACTGAAGCTTTCTTT. Translation gives CASSYSRGKDTEAFF.

The chain joins TRBV27 to TRBJ2-7; D ambiguous. The CDR3 covers 11 residues. CDR1 and CDR2 (germline): MNHEY, SMNVEV (reference sequence). Trimming shortened V by 6 bases and J by 1 base, and 4 bases separated the two germline ends. In nucleotides, the CDR3 is TGTGCCAGCAGGACTTCCTACGAGCAGTACTTC. Translated: CASRTSYEQYF.

The genes are TRBV5-6 and TRBJ2-5; 7 bases match TRBD1. The CDR3 consists of 16 residues. V lost 4 bases, J lost 0 bases, and 9 bases stayed unmatched. From germline, CDR1 is SGHDT and CDR2 YYEEEE. In DNA form, the CDR3 reads TGTGCCAGCAGCCAAACCGGGACAGAGTACCAAGAGACCCAGTACTTC. It translates to CASSQTGTEYQETQYF.

This clone occurred once. This sequence joins TRBV5-4 and TRBJ2-3; 16 nucleotides agree with TRBD2. Looked up from germline, CDR1 is SGHNT and CDR2 is YYREEE (reference sequence). The CDR3 is 19 residues long. V lost 4 bases, J lost 2 bases, and 10 bases stayed unmatched. The CDR3: CASSPVPGLAGGSTDTQYF. For the CDR3, the DNA is TGTGCCAGCAGCCCTGTCCCGGGACTAGCGGGAGGGTCCACAGATACGCAGTATTTT. Combining the CDR3 with reference TRBV5-4 and TRBJ2-3 gives the whole variable domain ETGVTQSPTHLIKTRGQQVTLRCSSQSGHNTVSWYQQALGQGPQFIFQYYREEENGRGNFPPRFSGLQFPNYSSELNVNALELDDSALYLCASSPVPGLAGGSTDTQYFGPGTRLTVL.

This chain links TRBV7-2 with TRBJ2-7, with 10 positions matching TRBD1. Germline V gives CDR1 SGHTA, CDR2 FQGNSA. V lost 3 bases and J lost 5; bases outside the gene matches: 10. The CDR3 has 16 residues. In nucleotides, the CDR3 is TGTGCCAGCAGCTTGAATAGGGACAGGGGACTCGACGAGCAGTACTTC. It is translated as CASSLNRDRGLDEQYF.

The genes are TRBV27 and TRBJ2-1; 9 bases agree with TRBD2. The germline gives CDR1 MNHEY, CDR2 SMNVEV (reference sequence). This CDR3 is built from 17 residues. Trimming took 2 bases from V and 1 from J; bases not matched to a gene: 6. The CDR3 region has the DNA TGTGCCAGCAGTTTAAGGCTGGCGGGGGGGTCCTACAATGAGCAGTTCTTC. The encoded protein is CASSLRLAGGSYNEQFF.

CDR3 sequence (DNA): TGTGCCAGCACCTCGACAGGGGCTCGCAATCAGCCCCAGCATTTT. It is translated as CASTSTGARNQPQHF. V is TRBV6-6 and J is TRBJ1-5; 8 positions match TRBD1. This CDR3 region has 15 residues. The ends lost 7 bases at V and 2 bases at J; junction bases unmatched: 7. CDR1 is MNHNY and CDR2 is SVGAGI in the germline V gene (reference sequence).

The chain has TRBV29-1 and TRBJ2-7; 8 bases map to TRBD2. This CDR3 contains 13 residues. J gave up 3 bases and V 6 bases, and 7 bases lay outside the gene matches. The germline gives CDR1 SQVTM, CDR2 ANQGSEA. Here the CDR3 reads CSVCPSGSYEQYF. Written as DNA, the CDR3 is TGCAGCGTGTGCCCCAGCGGGAGCTACGAGCAGTACTTC.

The chain joins TRBV7-8 to TRBJ1-2; D possibly corresponds to TRBD1 (6 bases). Germline CDR1 is SGHVS and CDR2 is FQNEAQ. V gave up 5 bases and J gave up 4 bases, with 14 bases separating them. This CDR3 is 14 amino acids long. CDR3: CASSARGYLYGYTF. The CDR3 coding sequence is TGTGCCAGCAGCGCAAGGGGGTACCTCTATGGCTACACCTTC.

V and J are TRBV9 and TRBJ2-3, with 11 bases aligning to TRBD2. Germline V gene lookup returns CDR1 SGDLS and CDR2 YYNGEE. This CDR3 is built from 16 residues. V dropped 1 base and J dropped 4; count of bases not matched to a gene: 5. The CDR3 protein is CASSVSSGRVPDTQYF. CDR3 DNA sequence: TGTGCCAGCAGCGTAAGTAGCGGGAGGGTCCCAGATACGCAGTATTTT.

This clone was seen a single time. This rearrangement joins TRBV28 to TRBJ2-7; possibly TRBD1 for D (5 bases). The CDR3 length is 14 residues. Trimming removed 5 bases from V and 2 bases from J, with 13 bases in between. Germline loops: CDR1 MDHEN, CDR2 SYDVKM. The CDR3 loop is CASSQTVPTYEQYF. The CDR3 DNA is TGTGCCAGCAGTCAGACAGTTCCTACCTACGAGCAGTACTTC.

The chain recombines TRBV7-9 with TRBJ2-3, with 8 bases lining up with TRBD1. CDR1 SEHNR and CDR2 FQNEAQ come from the germline V gene (reference sequence). The V and J ends lost 3 bases and 3 bases, in that order; junction bases with no gene match: 8. This CDR3 has 16 residues. As DNA, the CDR3 is TGTGCCAGCAGCTTGTCGGGCAGGGGGCCAACAGATACGCAGTATTTT. Encoded protein: CASSLSGRGPTDTQYF. Together with reference TRBV7-9 and TRBJ2-3, the CDR3 gives the full variable domain: DTGVSQNPRHKITKRGQNVTFRCDPISEHNRLYWYRQTLGQGPEFLTYFQNEAQLEKSRLLSDRFSAERPKGSFSTLEIQRTEQGDSAMYLCASSLSGRGPTDTQYFGPGTRLTVL.

The chain links TRBV5-4 to TRBJ2-3, with 11 positions matching TRBD1. This CDR3 has 16 residues. Per germline, CDR1 SGHNT and CDR2 YYREEE (reference sequence). V dropped 0 bases and J dropped 4; count of bases not matched to a gene: 4. The CDR3 here is CASSLGLGQGADTQYF. DNA for the CDR3: TGTGCCAGCAGCTTGGGTCTGGGACAGGGGGCAGATACGCAGTATTTT.

J is TRBJ2-3 and V is TRBV15, with D possibly being TRBD1 (6 bases). V was trimmed by 1 base and J by 4 bases, leaving 9 bases between them. The CDR3 is 14 residues long. Germline assignment: CDR1 LNHNV and CDR2 YYDKDF (reference sequence). The CDR3 DNA reads TGTGCCACCAGCAGAGTTGGGGGCGCAGATACGCAGTATTTT. Its protein product is CATSRVGGADTQYF.

The chain is built from TRBV2 and TRBJ1-5, with D perhaps TRBD1 (5 bases). The CDR3 contains 16 residues. CDR1 is SNHLY and CDR2 is FYNNEI in the germline V gene. Deletions cut 0 bases from V and 1 base from J, with 10 bases between. This CDR3 reads CASSEALGGSNQPQHF. The CDR3 nucleotides read TGTGCCAGCAGTGAAGCATTGGGGGGAAGCAATCAGCCCCAGCATTTT.

This clone was observed a single time. The gene calls are TRBV6-1 and TRBJ2-2, with D perhaps TRBD1 (6 bases). V lost 3 bases and J lost 4, with 15 bases in between. CDR3 length: 16 residues. Germline assignment: CDR1 MNHNS and CDR2 SASEGT. Written as DNA, the CDR3 is TGTGCCAGCAGTGATTTGGGGGCCCGCGGCACCGGGGAGCTGTTTTTT. Its protein product is CASSDLGARGTGELFF.

CDR3 region: CASHKRGGLPDTQYF. The CDR3 DNA follows: TGTGCCAGCCACAAGCGGGGGGGCCTTCCAGATACGCAGTATTTT. J is TRBJ2-3 and V is TRBV4-2, with 10 nucleotides matching TRBD2. The CDR3 runs to 15 residues. With 8 bases clipped from V and 4 bases from J, the junction kept 9 bases outside the gene matches. Looked up from germline, CDR1 is LGHNA and CDR2 is YNFKEQ.

This chain uses TRBV28 with TRBJ2-1; the D is unclear. The CDR3 consists of 11 residues. Trimming cost V 7 bases and J 5 bases, with 6 bases left between them. CDR1 is MDHEN and CDR2 is SYDVKM in the germline V gene. The CDR3 DNA follows: TGTGCCAGCACCCGGGACAATGAGCAGTTCTTC. Translating it yields CASTRDNEQFF.

CDR3 residues: CASSLSPGNTEAFF. The CDR3 DNA reads as TGTGCCAGCAGTTTATCTCCCGGGAACACTGAAGCTTTCTTT. The J gene is TRBJ1-1, the V gene TRBV27, with no clear D. This CDR3 has 14 residues. Trimming left V 0 bases short and J 1 base short, with 6 bases between. The germline V gene has CDR1 MNHEY and CDR2 SMNVEV (reference sequence).

The V gene is TRBV27, the J gene TRBJ2-7; the match to TRBD2 covers 10 bases. With 5 bases clipped from V and 7 bases from J, the junction kept 5 bases outside the gene matches. CDR1 and CDR2 (germline): MNHEY, SMNVEV (reference sequence). This CDR3 region has 13 residues. CDR3: CASSPGLAWEQYF. In DNA, the CDR3 is TGTGCCAGCAGTCCGGGACTAGCGTGGGAGCAGTACTTC.

This clone was recorded only once. The CDR3 bases are TGTGCCAGCAGCTTAGGACTTAACACCGGGGAGCTGTTTTTT. Its protein is CASSLGLNTGELFF. This sequence joins TRBV7-2 and TRBJ2-2, with no clear D. CDR1 is SGHTA and CDR2 is FQGNSA in the germline V gene. V was cut by 1 base and J by 2 bases, with 5 bases left in between. The CDR3 runs 14 residues. Filled out from reference TRBV7-2 and TRBJ2-2, the complete variable domain reads GAGVSQSPSNKVTEKGKDVELRCDPISGHTALYWYRQSLGQGLEFLIYFQGNSAPDKSGLPSDRFSAERTGGSVSTLTIQRTQQEDSAVYLCASSLGLNTGELFFGEGSRLTVL.

The chain uses TRBV9 and TRBJ2-2, with 9 positions matching TRBD2. Germline V gives CDR1 SGDLS, CDR2 YYNGEE. The CDR3 extends over 16 amino acids. V trimming: 2 bases; J trimming: 7 bases; junction bases outside the gene matches: 9. The CDR3 nucleotides are TGTGCCAGCAGCGTTCAGACACTAGCGGGTGGCGGGGAGCTGTTTTTT. Translating gives CASSVQTLAGGGELFF.

Only one count was recorded for this clone. The chain uses TRBV5-1 and TRBJ2-3; 7 bases are a match to TRBD2. Looked up from germline, CDR1 is SGHRS and CDR2 is YFSETQ. The CDR3 runs to 16 residues. V lost 5 bases and J lost 3; bases outside the gene matches: 12. This chain's CDR3 is CASSARGAGDTDTQYF. The DNA for the CDR3 is TGCGCCAGCAGTGCCCGAGGGGCGGGGGATACAGATACGCAGTATTTT.

The V and J genes are TRBV6-5 and TRBJ2-5, with 8 positions matching TRBD2. The CDR3 is 14 residues long. Germline assignment: CDR1 MNHEY and CDR2 SVGAGI. V dropped 5 bases and J dropped 5; count of bases not matched to a gene: 7. CDR3 region: CASSPGLDMETQYF. CDR3 bases: TGTGCCAGCAGTCCGGGACTAGATATGGAGACCCAGTACTTC.